A selection of T cell receptor beta chains follows, all from one sample in a study of radiotherapy plus CTLA-4 blockade in lung cancer. Data came from immunoSEQ multiplex PCR; TCRdb stores just in-frame clones and leaves some out. The repertoire has about 80,000 clones, around 76% of them found once; the top ten carry 22%. This material consisted of peripheral blood, taken from a patient treated with radiotherapy plus ipilimumab. These receptors were obtained from a human donor with non-small cell lung cancer whose response to radiotherapy plus ipilimumab could not be evaluated. Some clones in this sample may be carry-over from other donors' samples. CDR3s include the opening cysteine and the closing phenylalanine or tryptophan. The order of the fields is D gene, V gene, clone size, J gene, CDR3 protein, CDR3 DNA. The D gene is left open where the match is weak. Clone sizes are given selectively: once, few, many, or a class where the clone is expanded.

>.|TRBV6-5|.|TRBJ2-5
CASSYSGGQETQYF
TGTGCCAGCAGTTACTCGGGGGGCCAAGAGACCCAGTACTTC
>TRBD1|TRBV19|.|TRBJ1-2
CASSGTGNYGYTF
TGTGCCAGTAGCGGGACAGGGAACTATGGCTACACCTTC
>TRBD1|TRBV5-1|.|TRBJ2-1
CASSGDSFGNEQFF
TGCGCCAGCAGCGGGGACAGCTTCGGCAATGAGCAGTTCTTC
>.|TRBV28|.|TRBJ2-6
CACSSSGANVLTF
TGTGCCTGTTCCTCCTCTGGGGCCAACGTCCTGACTTTC
>TRBD1|TRBV27|.|TRBJ2-7
CASSYRQGNEQYF
TGTGCCAGCAGTTATCGACAGGGCAACGAGCAGTACTTC
>TRBD2|TRBV7-6|.|TRBJ2-3
CASSLVAGGPASTDTQYF
TGTGCCAGCAGCTTAGTGGCGGGGGGGCCAGCTAGCACAGATACGCAGTATTTT
>TRBD1|TRBV9|.|TRBJ2-7
CASSVATGSYEQYF
TGTGCCAGCAGCGTAGCGACAGGGTCCTACGAGCAGTACTTC
>TRBD1|TRBV7-9|.|TRBJ1-5
CASSEQGAGQPQHF
TGTGCCAGCAGCGAACAGGGGGCAGGTCAGCCCCAGCATTTT
>TRBD2|TRBV5-4|.|TRBJ2-1
CASSFQLAGGHGEQFF
TGTGCCAGCAGCTTCCAACTAGCGGGGGGCCACGGTGAGCAGTTCTTC
>.|TRBV27|.|TRBJ2-1
CASSFRDNSYNEQFF
TGTGCCAGCAGTTTCAGGGACAACTCCTACAATGAGCAGTTCTTC
>.|TRBV6-5|.|TRBJ1-6
CASSLQGLDVSPLHF
TGTGCCAGCAGCCTCCAGGGTTTAGATGTTTCACCCCTCCACTTT
>.|TRBV5-1|.|TRBJ2-6
CASRSVGGPGANVLTF
TGCGCCAGCAGGAGCGTCGGGGGGCCTGGGGCCAACGTCCTGACTTTC
>TRBD1|TRBV29-1|few|TRBJ2-7
CSVQGGQGADEQYF
TGCAGCGTCCAGGGGGGACAGGGGGCAGACGAGCAGTACTTC
>TRBD1|TRBV19|.|TRBJ1-5
CASSQRDRGPQPQHF
TGTGCCAGTAGTCAACGCGACAGGGGCCCTCAGCCCCAGCATTTT
>TRBD2|TRBV7-2|.|TRBJ2-5
CASSLAGGSGGASGTQYF
TGTGCCAGCAGCTTAGCGGGGGGTAGCGGGGGGGCCTCGGGGACCCAGTACTTC
>.|TRBV11-2|.|TRBJ2-5
CASSLNSNQETQYF
TGTGCCAGCAGCTTGAATAGCAACCAAGAGACCCAGTACTTC
>TRBD1|TRBV10-3|few|TRBJ2-5
CAISDTGEETQYF
TGTGCCATCAGTGATACAGGGGAAGAGACCCAGTACTTC
>TRBD2|TRBV2|.|TRBJ2-1
CASSEDSGGAVGEQFF
TGTGCCAGCAGTGAAGATAGCGGGGGGGCCGTAGGTGAGCAGTTCTTC
>.|TRBV6-6|.|TRBJ1-2
CATRPPSGSNYGYTF
TGTGCCACCCGCCCCCCCAGCGGTTCTAACTATGGCTACACCTTC
>TRBD1|TRBV5-1|.|TRBJ1-1
CASSLWGQKNTEAFF
TGCGCCAGCAGCTTGTGGGGACAGAAGAACACTGAAGCTTTCTTT
>.|TRBV5-5|.|TRBJ2-1
CASSLVGGRISNEQFF
TGTGCCAGCAGCTTGGTAGGGGGACGGATATCCAATGAGCAGTTCTTC
>TRBD1|TRBV30|.|TRBJ1-6
CAWSRDRDSSYNSPLHF
TGTGCCTGGAGCCGGGACAGGGATAGCTCCTATAATTCACCCCTCCACTTT
>.|TRBV6-4|.|TRBJ1-2
CASSDERGGSYGYTF
TGTGCCAGCAGTGACGAGAGAGGGGGAAGCTATGGCTACACCTTC
>.|TRBV7-3|.|TRBJ1-1
CASSLTRNTEAFF
TGTGCCAGCAGCTTAACCCGGAACACTGAAGCTTTCTTT